Only a few counts were recorded for the clone carrying this T cell receptor (beta chain). The entry originates in a study of CD8+ T cells in alopecia areata. Germline V CDR1 and CDR2: GTSNPN, SVGIG (reference sequence). This CDR3 contains 15 residues. Trimming left V 0 bases short and J 0 bases short, with 11 bases between. As the sequencing template, cDNA was produced by extracting RNA and reverse transcribing it. Method: immunoSEQ multiplex PCR; TCRdb's copy keeps in-frame clones and lacks some. The sample lists 150,000 to 200,000 clones, 50% to 65% seen once, with less than 5% in the top ten. Input material: CD4+ T cells sorted from blood. This sequence originates from a human donor in good health. The chain recombines TRBV30 with TRBJ1-2; D possibly corresponds to TRBD1 (5 bases). The CDR3 DNA follows: TGTGCCTGGAGTGTAGCAGGGTTCTCTAACTATGGCTACACCTTC. Its protein is CAWSVAGFSNYGYTF.